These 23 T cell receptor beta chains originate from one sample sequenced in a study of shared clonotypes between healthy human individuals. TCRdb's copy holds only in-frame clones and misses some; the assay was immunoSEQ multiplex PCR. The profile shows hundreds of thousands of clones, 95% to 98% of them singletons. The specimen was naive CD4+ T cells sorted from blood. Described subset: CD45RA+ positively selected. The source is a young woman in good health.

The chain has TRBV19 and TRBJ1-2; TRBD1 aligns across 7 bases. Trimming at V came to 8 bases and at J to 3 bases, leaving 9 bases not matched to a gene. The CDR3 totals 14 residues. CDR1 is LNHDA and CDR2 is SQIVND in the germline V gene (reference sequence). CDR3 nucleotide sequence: TGTGCCAGTCGAGGGGGCCCAACCCACTATGGCTACACCTTC. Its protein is CASRGGPTHYGYTF.

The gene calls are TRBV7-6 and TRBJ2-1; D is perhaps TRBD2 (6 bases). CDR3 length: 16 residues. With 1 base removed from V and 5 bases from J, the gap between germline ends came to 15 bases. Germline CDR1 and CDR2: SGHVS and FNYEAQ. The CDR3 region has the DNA TGTGCCAGCAGCTTAGGTTCCAGGGCGGGGCACAATGAGCAGTTCTTC. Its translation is CASSLGSRAGHNEQFF.

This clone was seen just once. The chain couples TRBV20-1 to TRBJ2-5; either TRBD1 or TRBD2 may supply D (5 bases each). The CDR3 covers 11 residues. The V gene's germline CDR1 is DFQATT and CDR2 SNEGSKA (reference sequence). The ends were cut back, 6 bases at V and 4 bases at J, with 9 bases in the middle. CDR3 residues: CSAAGRETQYF. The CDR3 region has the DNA TGCAGTGCGGCAGGGAGAGAGACCCAGTACTTC.

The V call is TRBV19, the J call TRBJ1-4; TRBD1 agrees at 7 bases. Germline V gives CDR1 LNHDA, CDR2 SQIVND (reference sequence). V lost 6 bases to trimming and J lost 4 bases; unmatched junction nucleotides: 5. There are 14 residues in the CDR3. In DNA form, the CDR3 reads TGTGCCAGTAGCCACCGGGACAGTAATGAAAAACTGTTTTTT. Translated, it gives CASSHRDSNEKLFF.

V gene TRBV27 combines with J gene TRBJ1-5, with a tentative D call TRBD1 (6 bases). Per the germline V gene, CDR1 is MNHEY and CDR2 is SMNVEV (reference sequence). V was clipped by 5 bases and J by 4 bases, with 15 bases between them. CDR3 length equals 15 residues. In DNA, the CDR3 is TGTGCCAGCAGTCCCCAGGGGTTCGGTAATCAGCCCCAGCATTTT. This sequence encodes CASSPQGFGNQPQHF.

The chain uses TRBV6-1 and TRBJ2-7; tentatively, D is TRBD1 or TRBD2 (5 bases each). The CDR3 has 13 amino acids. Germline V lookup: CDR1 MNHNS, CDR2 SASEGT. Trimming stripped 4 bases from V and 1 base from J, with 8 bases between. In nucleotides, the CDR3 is TGTGCCAGCAGTGGGGGGAAGTCCTACGAGCAGTACTTC. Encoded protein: CASSGGKSYEQYF.

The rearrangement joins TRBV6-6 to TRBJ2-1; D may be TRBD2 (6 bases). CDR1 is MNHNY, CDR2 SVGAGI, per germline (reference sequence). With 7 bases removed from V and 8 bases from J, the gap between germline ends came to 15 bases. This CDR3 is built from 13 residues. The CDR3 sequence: CASTKGGTHEQFF. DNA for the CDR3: TGTGCCAGCACTAAAGGCGGGACTCATGAGCAGTTCTTC.

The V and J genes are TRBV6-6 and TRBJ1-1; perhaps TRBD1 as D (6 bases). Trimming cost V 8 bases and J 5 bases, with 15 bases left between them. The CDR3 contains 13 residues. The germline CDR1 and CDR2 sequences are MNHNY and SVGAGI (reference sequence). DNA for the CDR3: TGTGCCAGCTCCCGGGGGGCGGGGACTGAAGCTTTCTTT. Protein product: CASSRGAGTEAFF.

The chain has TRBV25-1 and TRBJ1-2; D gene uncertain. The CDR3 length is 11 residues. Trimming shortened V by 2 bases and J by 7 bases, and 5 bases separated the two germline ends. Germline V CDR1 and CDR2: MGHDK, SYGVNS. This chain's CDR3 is CASSEVGGYTF. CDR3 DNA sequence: TGTGCCAGCAGTGAAGTTGGTGGCTACACCTTC.

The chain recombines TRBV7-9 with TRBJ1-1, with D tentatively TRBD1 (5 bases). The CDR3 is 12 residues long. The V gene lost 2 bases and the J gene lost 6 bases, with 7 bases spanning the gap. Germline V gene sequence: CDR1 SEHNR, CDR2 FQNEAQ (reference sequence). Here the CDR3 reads CASSLQGPEAFF. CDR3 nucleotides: TGTGCCAGCAGCTTACAGGGTCCTGAAGCTTTCTTT.

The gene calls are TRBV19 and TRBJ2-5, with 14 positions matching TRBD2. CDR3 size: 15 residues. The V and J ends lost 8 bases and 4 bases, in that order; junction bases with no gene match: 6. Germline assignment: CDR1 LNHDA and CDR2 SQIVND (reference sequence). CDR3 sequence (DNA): TGTGCCAGTGGCGCGGGACTAGCGGGAGCAGAGACCCAGTACTTC. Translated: CASGAGLAGAETQYF.

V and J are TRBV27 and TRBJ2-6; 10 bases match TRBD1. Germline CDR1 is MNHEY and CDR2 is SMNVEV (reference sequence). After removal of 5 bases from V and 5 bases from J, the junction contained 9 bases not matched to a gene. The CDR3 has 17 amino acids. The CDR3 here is CASSPTGGEAWANVLTF. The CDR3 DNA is TGTGCCAGCAGTCCGACAGGGGGCGAGGCCTGGGCCAACGTCCTGACTTTC.

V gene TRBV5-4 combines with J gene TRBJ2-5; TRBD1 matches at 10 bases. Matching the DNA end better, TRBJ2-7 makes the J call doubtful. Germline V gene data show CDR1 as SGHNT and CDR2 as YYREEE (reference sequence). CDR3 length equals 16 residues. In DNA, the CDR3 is TGTGCCAGCAGTGACCCTTTGGGACAGGGGTCCTACGAGCAGTACTTC. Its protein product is CASSDPLGQGSYEQYF.

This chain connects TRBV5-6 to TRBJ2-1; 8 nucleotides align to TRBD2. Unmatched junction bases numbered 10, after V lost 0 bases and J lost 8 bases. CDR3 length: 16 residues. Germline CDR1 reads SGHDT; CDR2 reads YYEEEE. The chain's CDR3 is CASSLETGGPGDEQFF. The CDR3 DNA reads TGTGCCAGCAGCTTGGAGACGGGAGGGCCAGGGGATGAGCAGTTCTTC.

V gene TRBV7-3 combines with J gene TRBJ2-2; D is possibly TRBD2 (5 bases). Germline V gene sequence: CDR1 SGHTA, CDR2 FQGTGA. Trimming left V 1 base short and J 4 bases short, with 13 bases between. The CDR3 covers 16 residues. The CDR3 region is CASSLMAGFGTGELFF. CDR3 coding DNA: TGTGCCAGCAGCTTAATGGCGGGTTTCGGCACCGGGGAGCTGTTTTTT.

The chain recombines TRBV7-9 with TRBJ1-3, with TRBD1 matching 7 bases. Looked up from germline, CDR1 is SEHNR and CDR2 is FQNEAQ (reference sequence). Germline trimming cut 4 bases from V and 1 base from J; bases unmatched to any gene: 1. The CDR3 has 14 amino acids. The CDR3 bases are TGTGCCAGCAGCTCGACAGGGTCTGGAAACACCATATATTTT. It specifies CASSSTGSGNTIYF.

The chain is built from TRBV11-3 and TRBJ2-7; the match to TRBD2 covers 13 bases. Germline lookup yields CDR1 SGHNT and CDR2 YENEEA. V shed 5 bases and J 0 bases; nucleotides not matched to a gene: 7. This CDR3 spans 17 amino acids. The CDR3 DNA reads TGTGCCAGCAGCCGAGGACTAGCGGGAGTATCCTCCTACGAGCAGTACTTC. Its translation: CASSRGLAGVSSYEQYF.

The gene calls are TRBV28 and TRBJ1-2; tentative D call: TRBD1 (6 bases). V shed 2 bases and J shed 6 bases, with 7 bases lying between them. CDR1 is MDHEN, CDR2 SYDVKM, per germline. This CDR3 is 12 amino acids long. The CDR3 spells CASSLGGNGYTF. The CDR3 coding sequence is TGTGCCAGCAGTTTAGGGGGCAATGGCTACACCTTC.

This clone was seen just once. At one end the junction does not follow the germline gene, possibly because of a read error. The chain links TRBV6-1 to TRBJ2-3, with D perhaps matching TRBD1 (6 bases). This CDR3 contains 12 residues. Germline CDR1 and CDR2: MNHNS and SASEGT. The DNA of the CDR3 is TGTGCCAGCAGGGACACCGGGACACCTATCGAATTT. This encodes CASRDTGTPIEF.

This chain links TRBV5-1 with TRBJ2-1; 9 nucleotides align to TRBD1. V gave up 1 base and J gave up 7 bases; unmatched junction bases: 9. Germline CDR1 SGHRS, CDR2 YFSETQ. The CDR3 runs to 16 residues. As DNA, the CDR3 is TGCGCCAGCAGCTTGACCGGGACAGGGAAGAAGAATGAGCAGTTCTTC. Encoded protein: CASSLTGTGKKNEQFF.

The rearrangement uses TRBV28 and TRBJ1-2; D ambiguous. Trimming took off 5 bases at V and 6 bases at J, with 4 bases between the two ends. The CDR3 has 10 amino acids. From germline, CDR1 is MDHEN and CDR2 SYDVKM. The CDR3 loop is CASSRDGYTF. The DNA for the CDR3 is TGTGCCAGCAGTAGAGATGGCTACACCTTC.

The CDR3 nucleotides are TGTGCCAGCAGCTTAGGAACAGCGAGCCCCGATGGCTACACCTTC. It yields the protein CASSLGTASPDGYTF. The gene calls are TRBV7-4 and TRBJ1-2; D uncertain. Germline V gene sequence: CDR1 SGHVT, CDR2 SQSDAQ. Trimming stripped 1 base from V and 6 bases from J, with 15 bases between. The CDR3 has 15 amino acids.

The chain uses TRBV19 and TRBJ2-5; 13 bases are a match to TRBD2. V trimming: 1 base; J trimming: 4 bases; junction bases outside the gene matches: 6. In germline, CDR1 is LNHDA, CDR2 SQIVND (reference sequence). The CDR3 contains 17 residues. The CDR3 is CASSIGRTSGSGETQYF. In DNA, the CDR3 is TGTGCCAGTAGTATAGGGAGGACTAGCGGGAGTGGAGAGACCCAGTACTTC.